The 27 T cell receptor beta chains in this list originate from one sample, sequenced in a study of T cells after yellow fever vaccination (dated by TCRdb to about 2019). Preparation of the library involved 5' RACE. The sequencer listed for this sample is Illumina HiSeq 2500. TCRdb took the public reads, trimmed them with fastp at Q25, ran MiXCR for clone calling and kept in-frame beta chains. Each CDR3 protein gets just one entry, which takes the most common genes and DNA from the rows behind it. This sample has hundreds of thousands of distinct CDR3 sequences in its table, and approximately 13% of those were observed once. Clones ranked in the top ten supply 14% to 15% of the sample. Read against the paper, the sample's treatment or condition label means: live attenuated yellow fever vaccine strain. Specimen: PBMCs, collected on the day of the yellow fever booster vaccination. These receptors were collected from a man aged 30-40 years who received the YFV17D yellow fever vaccine.

The chain employs TRBV12-3 or TRBV12-4 and TRBJ1-4; D remains unclear. V lost 5 bases to trimming and J lost 4 bases, with 17 bases between them. The CDR3 length is 16 residues. The CDR3 DNA is TGTGCCAGCAGTCCCTCCCAGGACGGACTTAATGAAAAACTGTTTTTT. It yields the protein CASSPSQDGLNEKLFF.

This clonotype has more than one count but fewer than ten. The chain carries TRBV5-1 and TRBJ1-1; D unresolved. CDR1 and CDR2 from the germline V gene are SGHRS and YFSETQ. Trimming removed 4 bases at V and 0 bases at J, with 13 bases between. The CDR3 covers 15 residues. The CDR3 region is CASSVVSGMNTEAFF. The CDR3 region has the DNA TGCGCCAGCAGCGTCGTAAGTGGAATGAACACTGAAGCTTTCTTT.

The chain recombines TRBV6-5 with TRBJ2-3, with TRBD1 matching 9 bases. Losses at the gene ends were 2 bases for V and 0 bases for J; bases not matched to a gene: 6. This CDR3 comprises 17 residues. Germline lookup yields CDR1 MNHEY and CDR2 SVGAGI. CDR3 residues: CASSYATGGLSTDTQYF. CDR3 DNA sequence: TGTGCCAGCAGTTACGCAACAGGGGGCTTGAGCACAGATACGCAGTATTTT.

This chain connects TRBV20-1 to TRBJ2-1; 12 positions match TRBD2. Germline CDR1 reads DFQATT; CDR2 reads SNEGSKA (reference sequence). Trimming at V came to 6 bases and at J to 5 bases, leaving 11 bases not matched to a gene. The CDR3 consists of 16 residues. The CDR3 DNA reads TGCAGTGCCACCGATCTAGCGGGAGGGCCCCACAATGAGCAGTTCTTC. This translates into CSATDLAGGPHNEQFF.

The J gene is TRBJ2-3, the V gene TRBV5-1; D is unclear. V was clipped by 4 bases and J by 6 bases, with 12 bases between them. Germline loops: CDR1 SGHRS, CDR2 YFSETQ. The CDR3 covers 13 residues. CDR3 DNA sequence: TGCGCCAGCAGCAACCTAAGCGAGGATACGCAGTATTTT. Translated: CASSNLSEDTQYF.

The rearrangement links TRBV20-1 to TRBJ2-2; no clear D. Germline CDR1 DFQATT, CDR2 SNEGSKA (reference sequence). V gave up 1 base and J gave up 7 bases, with 13 bases separating them. The CDR3 is 14 amino acids. Here the CDR3 reads CSARAYKSSGELFF. The CDR3, as DNA: TGCAGTGCTAGAGCGTATAAAAGTAGCGGGGAGCTGTTTTTT.

This clonotype was picked up many times. The V call is TRBV5-1, the J call TRBJ2-7; the match to TRBD1 covers 7 bases. The CDR3 loop spans 12 amino acids. V gave up 4 bases and J gave up 6 bases; unmatched junction bases: 4. CDR1 and CDR2 from the germline V gene are SGHRS and YFSETQ. The CDR3 loop is CASSHRGGEQYF. The CDR3, as DNA: TGCGCCAGCAGCCACAGGGGCGGCGAGCAGTACTTC.

This clonotype appeared a few times. V and J are TRBV12-3 or TRBV12-4 and TRBJ2-5; D is perhaps TRBD1 (5 bases). This CDR3 spans 14 amino acids. Trimming removed 5 bases from V and 3 bases from J, with 13 bases in between. CDR3 region: CASSPSGREETQYF. Written as DNA, the CDR3 is TGTGCCAGCAGTCCCTCCGGCAGGGAAGAGACCCAGTACTTC.

This clonotype was seen once. One end of the junction fails to match germline, which may point to a read error. The genes are TRBV4-1 and TRBJ2-2; D may be TRBD1 (6 bases). The CDR3 spans 15 residues. The germline V gene has CDR1 MGHRA and CDR2 YSYEKL. CDR3 sequence: CASSLQQGLTGQLFF. The CDR3 DNA sequence: TGCGCCAGCAGCCTCCAACAGGGTTTGACCGGGCAGCTGTTTTTT.

In this sample, this clonotype turned up once. This rearrangement joins TRBV24-1 to TRBJ1-5, with D possibly TRBD1 on 5 matching bases. Germline assignment: CDR1 KGHDR and CDR2 SFDVKD. Trimming took 4 bases from V and 7 from J, leaving 10 bases between them. The CDR3 runs 13 residues. The CDR3 loop is CATSEQGEQPQHF. The CDR3 DNA reads as TGTGCCACCAGTGAGCAGGGAGAGCAGCCCCAGCATTTT.

This clonotype was counted a few times. The chain is built from TRBV10-2 and TRBJ2-2; the D is unclear. With 8 bases removed from V and 5 bases from J, the gap between germline ends came to 12 bases. CDR1 and CDR2 (germline): WSHSY, SAAADI. The CDR3 sequence is 13 residues long. CDR3 sequence: CASATLRTGELFF. DNA for the CDR3: TGCGCCAGCGCGACTTTAAGAACCGGGGAGCTGTTTTTT.

The chain recombines TRBV4-3 with TRBJ2-2; weak D call: TRBD1 (6 bases). The V and J ends lost 2 bases and 5 bases respectively, with 9 bases between them. CDR1 is LGHNA and CDR2 is YSLEER in the germline V gene. The CDR3 has 14 amino acids. The CDR3 protein is CASSQQGGTGELFF. In DNA, the CDR3 is TGCGCCAGCAGCCAACAAGGGGGAACCGGGGAGCTGTTTTTT.

CDR3 protein: CASSPPSPTEQFF. As DNA, the CDR3 is TGTGCCAGCTCACCACCGTCCCCGACGGAGCAGTTCTTC. The rearrangement links TRBV18 to TRBJ2-1; no definite D call. The germline gives CDR1 KGHSH, CDR2 LQKENI. Trimming cost V 0 bases and J 10 bases, with 10 bases left between them. The CDR3 has 13 amino acids.

As for this clonotype: One base away lies a much larger clone, so this may be a sequencing read error. The chain employs TRBV12-3 or TRBV12-4 and TRBJ1-4; D remains ambiguous. The CDR3 runs 14 residues. Here the CDR3 DNA reads TGTGCCAGCAGTTTTGGAACAACTAATGAAATACTGTTTTTT. It yields the protein CASSFGTTNEILFF.

This clonotype appeared a few times. The CDR3 DNA reads as TGCAGTGCTAGAGACGGACCCGCTGGGCTTGAAGCTTTCTTT. Translating gives CSARDGPAGLEAFF. This chain connects TRBV20-1 to TRBJ1-1; D gene uncertain. V lost 0 bases and J lost 7, with 15 bases in between. The length of the CDR3 is 14 residues. Germline CDR1 reads DFQATT; CDR2 reads SNEGSKA (reference sequence).

The J gene is TRBJ2-5, the V gene TRBV7-9; D uncertain. Germline-derived CDR1 and CDR2 are SEHNR and FQNEAQ (reference sequence). Trimming shortened V by 7 bases and J by 2 bases, and 14 bases separated the two germline ends. This CDR3 region has 14 residues. As DNA, the CDR3 is TGTGCCAGCACCCTTTTAGGATCACAAGAGACCCAGTACTTC. It specifies CASTLLGSQETQYF.

This clonotype was recorded a few times. The chain employs TRBV6-2 or TRBV6-3 and TRBJ2-7; 12 bases align to TRBD2. V was clipped by 4 bases and J by 2 bases; unmatched bases: 9. Germline CDR1 MNHEY, CDR2 SVGEGT. This CDR3 is built from 17 residues. The CDR3 bases are TGTGCCAGCAGTTCTCCTCTGACTAGCGGGAGTCCCTACGAGCAGTACTTC. Translation gives CASSSPLTSGSPYEQYF.

This sequence joins TRBV2 and TRBJ1-5, with 9 bases that match TRBD1. CDR1 is SNHLY, CDR2 FYNNEI, per germline. This CDR3 has 15 residues. The V segment lost 5 bases and the J segment 5 bases; nucleotides outside the gene matches: 7. CDR3 bases: TGTGCCAGCAGTCGACCGGGACAGGGCGATCAGCCCCAGCATTTT. Protein sequence: CASSRPGQGDQPQHF.

The chain recombines TRBV20-1 with TRBJ2-7, with D unclear. Germline V CDR1 and CDR2: DFQATT, SNEGSKA (reference sequence). Trimming pared 8 bases from V and 0 bases from J, leaving 14 bases between. The CDR3 is made up of 13 amino acids. In DNA form, the CDR3 reads TGCAGTTACCGATCTCTAGTCTCCTACGAGCAGTACTTC. This sequence encodes CSYRSLVSYEQYF.

This clonotype was found a few times. The chain uses TRBV7-2 and TRBJ2-7, with 13 bases identical to TRBD2. This CDR3 has 17 residues. The V and J ends lost 4 bases and 4 bases, in that order; junction bases with no gene match: 10. Germline V gene sequence: CDR1 SGHTA, CDR2 FQGNSA. CDR3 in amino acids: CASSSRLAGGGGYEQYF. The CDR3 DNA reads as TGTGCCAGCAGCTCCAGACTAGCGGGAGGCGGAGGGTACGAGCAGTACTTC.

The J gene is TRBJ2-2, the V gene TRBV12-3 or TRBV12-4; D unclear. V dropped 3 bases and J dropped 6 bases, with 11 bases sitting between them. The length of the CDR3 is 14 residues. The CDR3 region is CASSFGPDPGELFF. In DNA form, the CDR3 reads TGTGCCAGCAGTTTTGGCCCGGATCCCGGGGAGCTGTTTTTT.

The chain employs TRBV2 and TRBJ2-7; the D is unclear. The V end was cut by 3 bases, the J end by 2 bases, with 8 bases between. Germline values: CDR1 SNHLY, CDR2 FYNNEI. CDR3 length: 13 residues. CDR3 region: CASSDQDAYEQYF. CDR3 in DNA: TGTGCCAGCAGTGACCAGGATGCCTACGAGCAGTACTTC.

The chain has TRBV7-6 and TRBJ2-1; D remains ambiguous. Germline CDR1 is SGHVS and CDR2 is FNYEAQ. Trimming removed 3 bases at V and 7 bases at J, with 13 bases between. The CDR3 is 14 amino acids. CDR3 in amino acids: CASSLSSKRNEQFF. The DNA for the CDR3 is TGTGCCAGCAGCTTGAGTAGCAAACGGAATGAGCAGTTCTTC. The full variable domain, rest sourced from reference TRBV7-6 and TRBJ2-1, is GAGVSQSPRYKVTKRGQDVALRCDPISGHVSLYWYRQALGQGPEFLTYFNYEAQQDKSGLPNDRFSAERPEGSISTLTIQRTEQRDSAMYRCASSLSSKRNEQFFGPGTRLTVL.

This chain links TRBV15 with TRBJ2-2, with TRBD1 as a possible D gene (5 bases). CDR3 length: 15 amino acids. Germline-derived CDR1 and CDR2 are LNHNV and YYDKDF (reference sequence). V dropped 4 bases and J dropped 9 bases, with 18 bases sitting between them. The CDR3 nucleotides are TGTGCCACCAGCAAAGTGGTCGGTTCGGACAGGGAGCTGTTTTTT. Its translation is CATSKVVGSDRELFF.

This clonotype was counted only a few times. The rearrangement links TRBV27 to TRBJ2-7; the D gene is possibly TRBD2 (6 bases). Germline CDR1 reads MNHEY; CDR2 reads SMNVEV (reference sequence). CDR3 length: 13 residues. Between the trimmed V and J ends, which lost 10 bases and 3 bases, there was a span of 16 bases. The CDR3 is CATSEGKFYEQYF. CDR3 sequence (DNA): TGTGCCACCTCGGAGGGAAAGTTCTACGAGCAGTACTTC.

This clonotype was counted only a few times. The chain joins TRBV6-2 or TRBV6-3 to TRBJ2-1; D possibly corresponds to TRBD1 (6 bases). This CDR3 has 11 residues. The V and J ends lost 7 bases and 9 bases respectively, with 10 bases between them. In germline, CDR1 is MNHEY, CDR2 SVGEGT. CDR3 nucleotides: TGTGCCAGCAACCAAGGGGGTGAGCAGTTCTTC. Translation: CASNQGGEQFF.

With regard to this clonotype: A read error is likely, as this CDR3 ends without the conserved phenylalanine or tryptophan. The V call is TRBV6-2 or TRBV6-3, the J call TRBJ2-3; the match to TRBD1 covers 7 bases. Trimming took 6 bases from V and 2 from J; bases not matched to a gene: 11. The CDR3 totals 16 residues. Germline CDR1 is MNHEY and CDR2 is SVGEGT. The CDR3 reads CASSSRTGSLTDTQYI. The CDR3 nucleotides are TGTGCCAGCAGCTCGAGGACAGGTTCCCTCACAGATACGCAGTATATT.